This T cell receptor (beta chain) comes out of a study of yellow fever vaccine responses in identical twins (dated by TCRdb to 2016 to 2019). In terms of the full investigation: The study precisely tracked vaccine-responding T cell clones in identical twins.

This clonotype was detected a few times. No antigen is known for it. Per-base qualities were not stored, and no clone one base away is much larger. What the authors observed across the whole study: The authors reported that the T cell response to vaccination in identical twins appeared partly convergent and partly personalized.

The method behind the library was RT-PCR. The listed sequencing device is Illumina HiSeq 2500. In-frame beta chains were kept once TCRdb had trimmed the public reads at Q25 with fastp and called clones with MiXCR. Identical CDR3 protein sequences are pooled into one entry, listed with their most common genes and DNA. Across this sample there are 18,000 or so distinct CDR3 sequences, with approximately 60% seen only once. The top ten constitute about 7.7% of the sample. The germline V end is reduced by 2 bases and the J end by 4 bases; junction bases left unmatched: 3. The CDR3 has 15 amino acids, counting the end cysteine and phenylalanine. Left in the record is the CDR3 DNA by itself, 45 bases read in frame from the first base. CDR1 and CDR2 are read off the germline V gene as MNHEY and SVGAGI.

The receptor was isolated from a woman aged 18 to 35 who received the yellow fever vaccine. Donor details come from another sample of the same person, matched by shared clones. The sample here was T cells from blood (PBMCs), unsorted or a sorted subset (not recorded which), taken before or after yellow fever vaccination (not recorded which). Recombination connected TRBV6-5 to TRBJ2-3, with 10 bases aligning to TRBD1. The nucleotide sequence is TGTGCCAGCAGTTACGGGGGGACAGGGGCAGATACGCAGTATTTT. This is translated as CASSYGGTGADTQYF.